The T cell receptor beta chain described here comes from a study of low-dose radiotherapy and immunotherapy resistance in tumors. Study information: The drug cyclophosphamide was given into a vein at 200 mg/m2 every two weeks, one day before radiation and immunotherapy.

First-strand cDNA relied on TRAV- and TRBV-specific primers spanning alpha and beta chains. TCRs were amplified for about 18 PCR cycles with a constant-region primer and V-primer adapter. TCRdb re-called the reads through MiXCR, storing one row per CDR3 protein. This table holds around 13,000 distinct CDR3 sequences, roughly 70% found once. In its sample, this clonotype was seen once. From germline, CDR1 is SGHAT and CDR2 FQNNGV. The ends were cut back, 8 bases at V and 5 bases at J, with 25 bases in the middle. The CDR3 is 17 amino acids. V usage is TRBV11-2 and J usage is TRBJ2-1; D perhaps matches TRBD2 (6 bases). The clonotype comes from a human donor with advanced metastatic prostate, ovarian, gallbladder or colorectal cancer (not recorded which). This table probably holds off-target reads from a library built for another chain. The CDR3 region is CASGYGGATWADNEQFF. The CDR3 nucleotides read TGTGCCAGCGGGTATGGAGGGGCGACCTGGGCCGACAATGAGCAGTTCTTC.